The rows below give T cell receptor beta chains drawn from one sample of a study of T cells in Graves' hyperthyroidism and ophthalmopathy. TCRdb re-called the multiplex PCR reads with MiXCR, one entry per CDR3 protein. In the table there are hundreds of thousands of distinct CDR3 sequences, 35% to 55% of which are singletons. Material for sequencing was peripheral blood or thyroid tissue (not recorded which). These receptors were collected from a woman aged 18-29 years with Graves' hyperthyroidism. Both conserved end residues are part of each CDR3. D genes are given only for firm matches. Clone size is given for some rows only: seen once, a few or many times, or a class if the clone is expanded.

v_call	clone_size	j_call	d_call	cdr3_aa	cdr3_nt
TRBV20-1	once	TRBJ1-2	NA	CSARGRPREGLLSYGYTF	TGCAGTGCTAGAGGGAGACCCAGGGAAGGGCTGTTGAGCTATGGCTACACCTTC
TRBV5-6	NA	TRBJ2-6	NA	CASSFANSGANVLTF	TGTGCCAGCAGCTTTGCTAACTCTGGGGCCAACGTCCTGACTTTC
TRBV7-2	NA	TRBJ2-5	NA	CASSRLEETQYF	TGTGCCAGCAGCCGTTTGGAGGAGACCCAGTACTTC
TRBV7-3	many	TRBJ2-5	NA	CASRSGTEETQYF	TGTGCCAGCAGATCCGGGACTGAAGAGACCCAGTACTTC
TRBV25-1	NA	TRBJ1-1	NA	CASSRSQTDGAFF	TGTGCCAGCTCACGCAGCCAAACCGACGGGGCTTTCTTT
TRBV9	NA	TRBJ1-5	NA	CASSSHGGGNQPQHF	TGTGCCAGCAGTTCACACGGAGGGGGAAATCAGCCCCAGCATTTT
TRBV29-1	few	TRBJ2-7	NA	CSVEDSAGAGYEQYF	TGCAGCGTTGAAGATTCGGCCGGGGCGGGCTACGAGCAGTACTTC
TRBV2	NA	TRBJ2-7	TRBD2	CASSSASGAYEQYF	TGTGCCAGCAGTTCGGCTAGCGGGGCCTACGAGCAGTACTTC
TRBV24-1	many	TRBJ2-5	NA	CATSDSRGQTQETQYF	TGTGCCACCAGTGATTCGCGGGGACAGACTCAAGAGACCCAGTACTTC
TRBV10-3	NA	TRBJ2-7	TRBD1	CASSPRGRGLYEQYF	TGTGCCAGCAGCCCCCGGGGCAGGGGGCTCTACGAGCAGTACTTC
TRBV24-1	many	TRBJ2-5	NA	CATSDPGLPPGTQYF	TGTGCCACCAGTGATCCGGGACTCCCCCCTGGGACCCAGTACTTC
TRBV7-6	NA	TRBJ2-7	TRBD1	CASSAAGQGGEQYF	TGTGCCAGCTCGGCAGCGGGACAGGGGGGCGAGCAGTACTTC
TRBV15	NA	TRBJ1-2	NA	CATSPRDPAGYGYTF	TGTGCCACCAGCCCCCGGGATCCGGCGGGTTATGGCTACACCTTC
TRBV7-9	NA	TRBJ1-3	TRBD1	CASSFGTGLSGNTIYF	TGTGCCAGCAGCTTCGGGACAGGGCTGAGTGGAAACACCATATATTTT
TRBV2	NA	TRBJ1-2	NA	CAWTTGPDGYTF	TGTGCCTGGACCACAGGGCCCGATGGCTACACCTTC
TRBV7-2	once	TRBJ1-1	NA	CASSQVGANTEAFF	TGCGCCAGCAGCCAAGTGGGGGCGAACACTGAAGCTTTCTTT
TRBV9	few	TRBJ2-2	TRBD2	CASSVGGTSANGELFF	TGTGCCAGCAGCGTAGGAGGGACTAGCGCTAACGGGGAGCTGTTTTTT
TRBV6-5	NA	TRBJ2-5	TRBD1	CASSYRGPQETQYF	TGTGCCAGCAGTTACAGGGGGCCCCAAGAGACCCAGTACTTC
TRBV4-3	NA	TRBJ2-7	TRBD1	CASSQDRDRAYEQYF	TGCGCCAGCAGCCAAGATCGGGACAGGGCCTACGAGCAGTACTTC
TRBV20-1	NA	TRBJ2-7	NA	CSAPGTPLEQYF	TGCAGTGCCCCCGGGACACCCTTAGAGCAGTACTTC
TRBV19	NA	TRBJ2-7	NA	CALSRPPAAYEQYF	TGTGCCTTGAGTCGACCCCCAGCGGCCTACGAGCAGTACTTC
TRBV25-1	few	TRBJ2-7	NA	CASNALGEDYEQYF	TGTGCCAGCAACGCCCTGGGGGAGGACTACGAGCAGTACTTC
TRBV7-6	NA	TRBJ1-4	TRBD1	CASSVTGTEKKLFF	TGTGCCAGCAGCGTAACCGGGACAGAAAAAAAACTGTTTTTT
TRBV6-5	NA	TRBJ1-2	TRBD1	CASSSRAGTGYGYTF	TGTGCCAGCAGTAGCAGAGCCGGGACAGGGTATGGCTACACCTTC
TRBV25-1	once	TRBJ1-2	NA	CASSEFGDDYGYTF	TGTGCCAGCAGTGAATTCGGGGACGACTATGGCTACACCTTC
TRBV2	once	TRBJ2-7	NA	CASSETVGQYF	TGTGCCAGCAGTGAGACAGTCGGGCAGTACTTC
TRBV10-3	NA	TRBJ2-7	TRBD2	CAISWLAGRDEQYF	TGTGCCATCAGTTGGCTAGCGGGACGCGACGAGCAGTACTTC
TRBV6-6	few	TRBJ2-5	TRBD1	CASRLGQGRETQYF	TGTGCCAGCAGATTGGGACAGGGTAGGGAGACCCAGTACTTC
TRBV29-1	few	TRBJ1-2	NA	CASSQGSRETNYGYTF	TGCGCCAGCAGCCAGGGTTCCAGGGAGACAAACTATGGCTACACCTTC
TRBV29-1	NA	TRBJ1-1	NA	CSVESGTETEAFF	TGCAGCGTTGAAAGTGGTACGGAGACTGAAGCTTTCTTT
TRBV2	many	TRBJ2-7	NA	CASSGKEQYF	TGTGCCAGCAGTGGCAAGGAGCAGTACTTC